A selection of T cell receptor beta chains follows, all from one sample in a study of CD8 T cells in ankylosing spondylitis. Using its own MiXCR run on the 5' RACE reads, TCRdb lists one record per CDR3 protein. The table shows 210,000 or so distinct CDR3 sequences, with over 7% occurring only once. Sequencing was done on a sample of blood, either unsorted or a sorted T cell fraction (not recorded which). These receptors were collected from a female donor with ankylosing spondylitis or in good health (not recorded which). The conserved cysteine and the conserved F or W are not part of the CDR3 here. A D gene is named only where the DNA matches it firmly.

j_call | d_call | v_call | cdr3_aa
TRBJ1-2 | - | TRBV12-3/TRBV12-4 | ASGDGGYGYT
TRBJ1-4 | - | TRBV28 | ASSTQTGTNEKLF
TRBJ2-7 | - | TRBV5-1 | ASSGSGSEQY
TRBJ2-4 | TRBD1 | TRBV7-2 | ASSSTGNQNIQY
TRBJ1-3 | - | TRBV6-2/TRBV6-3 | ASTRTTSSGNTIY
TRBJ1-2 | - | TRBV20-1 | SASSPNYGYT
TRBJ2-5 | - | TRBV29-1 | SVEGGVFQETQY
TRBJ1-1 | - | TRBV3-1 | ASSQDLGEVNTEAF
TRBJ1-1 | TRBD1 | TRBV29-1 | SVEDSTGWTEAF
TRBJ2-5 | - | TRBV12-3/TRBV12-4 | ASTPTSSETQY
TRBJ2-7 | TRBD1 | TRBV12-3/TRBV12-4 | ASRPLGTGVYEQY
TRBJ2-2 | - | TRBV7-6 | ASSPGAELF
TRBJ2-1 | TRBD2 | TRBV7-3 | ASSLGGSEQF
TRBJ2-1 | - | TRBV20-1 | SAIGGNNEQF
TRBJ2-5 | TRBD1 | TRBV27 | ASSFRGRKETQY
TRBJ2-7 | - | TRBV6-5 | ASSYGVASYEQY
TRBJ2-1 | TRBD2 | TRBV10-3 | AISLAGVSNEQF
TRBJ2-1 | - | TRBV29-1 | SVEDFYNGGYNEQF
TRBJ2-5 | TRBD1 | TRBV20-1 | SAGTGRETQY
TRBJ2-2 | - | TRBV7-9 | ASSTSGQGTKELF
TRBJ1-5 | TRBD1 | TRBV27 | ASSLTGVGQPQH
TRBJ2-5 | TRBD2 | TRBV20-1 | SAPTSAQETQY
TRBJ1-1 | - | TRBV20-1 | SARSNTEAF
TRBJ2-7 | - | TRBV27 | ASRGQGGNQQY
TRBJ1-6 | - | TRBV27 | ASSFIENSPLH
TRBJ2-1 | - | TRBV20-1 | SATIPGDYNEQF
TRBJ1-5 | - | TRBV6-2/TRBV6-3 | ASSYGPTGAQPQH
TRBJ2-1 | - | TRBV20-1 | SASGTYSYNEQF
TRBJ2-2 | - | TRBV6-2/TRBV6-3 | ASSMQPGELF
TRBJ2-5 | - | TRBV7-9 | ASSLSLAQETQY
TRBJ1-2 | - | TRBV4-2 | ASSQSGGSPNYGYT
TRBJ2-1 | - | TRBV6-2/TRBV6-3 | ASSDGVSSYNEQF
TRBJ2-1 | - | TRBV4-2 | ASSLVGDNEQF
TRBJ2-3 | TRBD1 | TRBV6-2/TRBV6-3 | ASIKDRGGADTQY
TRBJ2-7 | - | TRBV20-1 | SARPPAGSTYEQY
TRBJ2-7 | - | TRBV20-1 | SASSDGYEQY
TRBJ2-1 | TRBD2 | TRBV12-3/TRBV12-4 | ASSKFREVPYNEQF
TRBJ2-2 | - | TRBV4-3 | ASSQRDAGELF
TRBJ1-4 | - | TRBV5-1 | ASSLRGTASATNEKLF
TRBJ1-2 | - | TRBV20-1 | SATRVSNYGYT
TRBJ2-3 | - | TRBV7-9 | ASSLTITDTQY
TRBJ2-7 | TRBD2 | TRBV7-2 | ASSLAAALLAGNIYEQY
TRBJ2-3 | TRBD2 | TRBV7-9 | ASSLRGTSGRDTQY
TRBJ1-1 | - | TRBV30 | AWKGVGTEAF
TRBJ2-7 | TRBD2 | TRBV6-2/TRBV6-3 | ATQSLAAPEQY
TRBJ2-1 | TRBD2 | TRBV20-1 | SARPPRAGKDEQF
TRBJ2-1 | TRBD2 | TRBV7-8 | ASSPAGTRSYNEQF
TRBJ2-7 | TRBD2 | TRBV4-3 | ASSQDLGGVGSYEQY
TRBJ1-1 | - | TRBV6-6 | ASSYSRTQNTEAF
TRBJ2-1 | - | TRBV4-3 | ASSQDRTSGTYNEQF
TRBJ2-1 | - | TRBV7-6 | ASSQKSSSYNEQF
TRBJ2-1 | - | TRBV12-3/TRBV12-4 | ASTTGGPEQF